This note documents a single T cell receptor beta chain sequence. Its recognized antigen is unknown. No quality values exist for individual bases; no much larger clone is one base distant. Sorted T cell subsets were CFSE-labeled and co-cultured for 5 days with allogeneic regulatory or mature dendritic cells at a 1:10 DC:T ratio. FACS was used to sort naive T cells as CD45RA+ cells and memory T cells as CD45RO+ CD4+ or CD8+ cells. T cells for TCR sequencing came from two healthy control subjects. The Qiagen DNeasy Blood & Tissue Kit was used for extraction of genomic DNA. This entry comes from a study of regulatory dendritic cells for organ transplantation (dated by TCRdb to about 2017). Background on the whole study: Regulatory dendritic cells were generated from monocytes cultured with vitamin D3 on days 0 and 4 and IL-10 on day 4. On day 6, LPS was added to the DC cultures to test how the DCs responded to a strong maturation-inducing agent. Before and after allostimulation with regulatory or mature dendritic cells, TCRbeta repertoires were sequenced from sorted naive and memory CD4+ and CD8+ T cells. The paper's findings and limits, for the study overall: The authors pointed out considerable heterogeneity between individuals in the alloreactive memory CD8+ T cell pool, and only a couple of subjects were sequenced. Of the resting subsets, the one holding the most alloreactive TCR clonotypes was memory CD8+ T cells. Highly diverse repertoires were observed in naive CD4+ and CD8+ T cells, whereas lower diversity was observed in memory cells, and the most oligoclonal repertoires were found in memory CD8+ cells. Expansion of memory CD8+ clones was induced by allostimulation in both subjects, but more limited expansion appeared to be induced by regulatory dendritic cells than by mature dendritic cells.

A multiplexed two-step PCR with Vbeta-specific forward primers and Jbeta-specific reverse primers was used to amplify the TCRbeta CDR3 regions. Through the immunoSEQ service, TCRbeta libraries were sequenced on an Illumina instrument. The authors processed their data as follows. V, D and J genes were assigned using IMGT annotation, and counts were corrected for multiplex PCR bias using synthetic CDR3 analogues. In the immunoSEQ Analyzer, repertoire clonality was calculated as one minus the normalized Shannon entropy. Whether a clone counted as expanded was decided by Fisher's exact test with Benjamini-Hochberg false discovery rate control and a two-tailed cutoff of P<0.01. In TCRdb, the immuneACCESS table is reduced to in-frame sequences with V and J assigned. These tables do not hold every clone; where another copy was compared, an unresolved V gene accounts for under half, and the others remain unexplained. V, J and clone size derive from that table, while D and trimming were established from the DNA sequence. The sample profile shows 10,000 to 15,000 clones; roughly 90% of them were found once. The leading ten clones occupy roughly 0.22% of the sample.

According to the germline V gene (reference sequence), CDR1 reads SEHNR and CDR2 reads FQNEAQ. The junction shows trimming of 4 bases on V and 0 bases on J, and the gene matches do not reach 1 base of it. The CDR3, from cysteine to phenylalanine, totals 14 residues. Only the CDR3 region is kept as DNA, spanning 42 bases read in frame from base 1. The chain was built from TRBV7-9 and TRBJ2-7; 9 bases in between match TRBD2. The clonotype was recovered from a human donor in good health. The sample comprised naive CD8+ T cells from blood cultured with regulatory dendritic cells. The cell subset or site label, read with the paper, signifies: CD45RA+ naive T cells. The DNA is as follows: TGTGCCAGCAGCTCTAGCGGGAACTCCTACGAGCAGTACTTC. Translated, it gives CASSSSGNSYEQYF.